The 18 T cell receptor beta chains below come from one sample, sequenced in a study of blood T cell repertoires in COVID-19. Measured with immunoSEQ multiplex PCR; TCRdb has only the in-frame clones, and not every one. The repertoire holds 300,000 or so clones, with roughly 89% as singletons. The sequenced sample consisted of PBMCs or T cells enriched from blood (not recorded which). Receptor source: a woman aged 50 to 65 who had been exposed to COVID-19.

This clone was recorded a few times. The chain is built from TRBV6-4 and TRBJ1-2; no reliable D call. The V end was cut by 4 bases, the J end by 0 bases, with 18 bases between. CDR1 is MRHNA, CDR2 SNTAGT, per germline. This CDR3 spans 17 amino acids. The CDR3, as DNA: TGTGCCAGCAGTGCCCCCCCCAGGCTCCCCCCTAACTATGGCTACACCTTC. It specifies CASSAPPRLPPNYGYTF.

There are a few counts of this clone. The chain combines TRBV7-2 with TRBJ1-6; unclear D gene. V was trimmed by 0 bases and J by 7 bases, leaving 10 bases between them. From germline, CDR1 is SGHTA and CDR2 FQGNSA. This CDR3 comprises 15 residues. CDR3 amino acids: CASSLAPGKNSPLHF. CDR3 sequence (DNA): TGTGCCAGCAGCTTAGCACCGGGAAAAAATTCACCCCTCCACTTT.

The chain has TRBV9 and TRBJ1-2; 9 nucleotides line up with TRBD1. The CDR3 length is 14 residues. The germline CDR1 and CDR2 sequences are SGDLS and YYNGEE. V shed 5 bases and J 7 bases; nucleotides not matched to a gene: 9. The CDR3 protein is CASSLQQGAAGYTF. In DNA, the CDR3 is TGTGCCAGCAGTCTTCAACAGGGGGCGGCTGGCTACACCTTC.

The rearrangement joins TRBV2 to TRBJ1-1, with D maybe TRBD1 (5 bases). This CDR3 is 12 amino acids long. With 3 bases removed from V and 10 bases from J, the gap between germline ends came to 12 bases. Germline loops: CDR1 SNHLY, CDR2 FYNNEI. Here the CDR3 DNA reads TGTGCCAGCAGTGACCAGGGCCGGGTAGCTTTCTTT. Translating it yields CASSDQGRVAFF.

This clone was recorded a few times. The J gene is TRBJ2-2, the V gene TRBV5-1, with 7 bases identical to TRBD1. With V trimmed by 0 bases and J by 0 bases, 14 bases remained unmatched. This CDR3 comprises 20 residues. CDR1 is SGHRS and CDR2 is YFSETQ in the germline V gene. CDR3 sequence (DNA): TGCGCCAGCAGCTTGGTGACAGGGTTGGGATTAGGCCCGAACACCGGGGAGCTGTTTTTT. It encodes CASSLVTGLGLGPNTGELFF.

The chain is built from TRBV3-1 (or the pseudogene TRBV3-2) and TRBJ2-7, with 8 nucleotides matching TRBD2. Germline CDR1 LGHDT, CDR2 YNNKEL (reference sequence). CDR3 length equals 16 residues. V dropped 1 base and J dropped 9; count of bases not matched to a gene: 14. CDR3 amino acids: CASSQGTGTRGIRQYF. CDR3 nucleotide sequence: TGTGCCAGCAGCCAAGGAACCGGGACTAGAGGGATCAGGCAGTACTTC.

V gene TRBV28 combines with J gene TRBJ1-3; a possible D gene is TRBD1 (5 bases). Trimming removed 4 bases at V and 2 bases at J, with 9 bases between. CDR1 is MDHEN, CDR2 SYDVKM, per germline. This CDR3 has 14 residues. CDR3 loop: CASSSQGTGNTIYF. CDR3 nucleotide sequence: TGTGCCAGCAGTTCCCAGGGAACTGGAAACACCATATATTTT. The complete variable domain, with remaining parts taken from reference TRBV28 and TRBJ1-3, reads DVKVTQSSRYLVKRTGEKVFLECVQDMDHENMFWYRQDPGLGLRLIYFSYDVKMKEKGDIPEGYSVSREKKERFSLILESASTNQTSMYLCASSSQGTGNTIYFGEGSWLTVV.

The V gene is TRBV9, the J gene TRBJ2-7, with 11 bases fitting TRBD2. J was trimmed by 0 bases and V by 3 bases; bases with no gene match: 2. The CDR3 covers 15 residues. Germline-derived CDR1 and CDR2 are SGDLS and YYNGEE. The CDR3 nucleotides are TGTGCCAGCAGCGCTAGCGGGGGGACCTCCTACGAGCAGTACTTC. Translated: CASSASGGTSYEQYF.

The V gene is TRBV21-1, the J gene TRBJ1-1; the DNA was not compared with TRBD1, the D call given in the table. TRBV21-1 is designated a pseudogene. The CDR3 is made up of 14 amino acids. The CDR3 loop is CASSRQGSNTEAFF. The CDR3 DNA is TGTGCCAGCAGCAGACAGGGGTCGAACACTGAAGCTTTCTTT.

The rearrangement joins TRBV24-1 to TRBJ2-5; D possibly corresponds to TRBD1 (6 bases). The CDR3 spans 14 residues. Trimming removed 4 bases from V and 9 bases from J, with 17 bases in between. The germline V gene encodes CDR1 KGHDR and CDR2 SFDVKD. The CDR3 DNA sequence: TGTGCCACCAGTGAGACAGGAGGTTTCGGGGCCCAGTACTTC. Amino acids: CATSETGGFGAQYF.

V gene TRBV5-5 combines with J gene TRBJ2-3, with D possibly TRBD1 on 5 matching bases. Germline V gene data show CDR1 as SGHKS and CDR2 as YYEKEE (reference sequence). V was clipped by 2 bases and J by 4 bases, with 14 bases between them. The CDR3 consists of 15 residues. CDR3 protein: CASSFLDGRADTQYF. In DNA, the CDR3 is TGTGCCAGCAGCTTTTTGGATGGCAGGGCAGATACGCAGTATTTT.

The rearrangement links TRBV11-2 to TRBJ2-1, with D possibly matching TRBD1 (5 bases). Trimming removed 5 bases at V and 4 bases at J, with 12 bases between. CDR1 and CDR2 (germline): SGHAT, FQNNGV. The length of the CDR3 is 14 residues. CDR3: CASSPLRGYNEQFF. CDR3 in DNA: TGTGCCAGCAGCCCCCTTAGGGGTTACAATGAGCAGTTCTTC. The variable domain in full, completed from reference TRBV11-2 and TRBJ2-1, reads EAGVAQSPRYKIIEKRQSVAFWCNPISGHATLYWYQQILGQGPKLLIQFQNNGVVDDSQLPKDRFSAERLKGVDSTLKIQPAKLEDSAVYLCASSPLRGYNEQFFGPGTRLTVL.

This chain uses TRBV7-8 with TRBJ2-3, with 16 bases aligning to TRBD2. V trimming: 5 bases; J trimming: 6 bases; junction bases outside the gene matches: 11. The length of the CDR3 is 18 residues. Germline V gene data show CDR1 as SGHVS and CDR2 as FQNEAQ. The CDR3 DNA is TGTGCCAGCAGCGTCACCGGGACTAGCGGGGGGGCCAAGGATACGCAGTATTTT. The encoded protein is CASSVTGTSGGAKDTQYF.

The V gene is TRBV19, the J gene TRBJ1-3; D call uncertain. Trimming took off 5 bases at V and 0 bases at J, with 8 bases between the two ends. Germline V CDR1 and CDR2: LNHDA, SQIVND (reference sequence). This CDR3 has 14 residues. The CDR3 DNA reads as TGTGCCAGTAGTCAATTGAGCTCTGGAAACACCATATATTTT. Encoded protein: CASSQLSSGNTIYF.

The rearrangement joins TRBV7-9 to TRBJ2-5, with 14 bases identical to TRBD2. This CDR3 is 16 amino acids long. J lost 1 base, V lost 3 bases, and 1 base had no gene match. Per the germline V gene, CDR1 is SEHNR and CDR2 is FQNEAQ (reference sequence). The CDR3: CASSLGTSGGQETQYF. As DNA, the CDR3 is TGTGCCAGCAGCTTGGGGACTAGCGGGGGCCAAGAGACCCAGTACTTC.

The chain has TRBV3-1 (or the pseudogene TRBV3-2) and TRBJ2-3; 8 bases match TRBD2. In germline, CDR1 is LGHDT, CDR2 YNNKEL (reference sequence). The CDR3 runs to 18 residues. Trimming removed 1 base from V and 0 bases from J; junction bases left unmatched: 9. The DNA of the CDR3 is TGTGCCAGCAGCCAAGTGAGGAGTAGCGGGGAAAGCACAGATACGCAGTATTTT. This sequence encodes CASSQVRSSGESTDTQYF.

This chain uses TRBV24-1 with TRBJ2-3, with unresolved D. The CDR3 length is 17 residues. The germline CDR1 and CDR2 sequences are KGHDR and SFDVKD. V lost 6 bases and J 0 bases, leaving 18 bases between the germline ends. CDR3 sequence reads: CATSPKPLLRSTDTQYF. CDR3 nucleotides: TGTGCCACCAGTCCGAAGCCCCTCTTGAGGAGCACAGATACGCAGTATTTT.

This sequence joins TRBV30 and TRBJ1-1; no firm D call. Looked up from germline, CDR1 is GTSNPN and CDR2 is SVGIG (reference sequence). V lost 0 bases to trimming and J lost 4 bases, with 12 bases between them. The length of the CDR3 is 14 residues. CDR3 in amino acids: CAWSVGDLGTEAFF. The CDR3 DNA reads as TGTGCCTGGAGTGTGGGTGACTTGGGCACTGAAGCTTTCTTT.